The rows below give T cell receptor beta chains drawn from one sample of a study of T cell repertoires in cytomegalovirus infection. TCRdb used MiXCR to reprocess the reads, holding one entry per CDR3 protein. Found here are nearly 70,000 distinct CDR3 sequences, 20% to 25% of them singletons; the top ten hold 65% to 85%. Antigen specificity for these receptors is unknown. The sequenced sample was PBMCs, sequenced either directly or after in vitro stimulation (not recorded which). These receptors all come from a human donor in good health (CMV status not recorded). Some clones in this sample may be carry-over from other donors' samples. The CDR3 runs from the conserved cysteine through the conserved F or W. D genes are given only for firm matches. Clone size, where shown, is once, few, many, or a class for clones that have expanded.

V gene,clone size,D gene,J gene,CDR3 DNA,CDR3 protein
TRBV19,few,NA,TRBJ2-3,TGTGCCAGTAGTATAGCTGGGCGCCCGTCTTTT,CASSIAGRPSF
TRBV12-3/TRBV12-4,NA,NA,TRBJ2-6,TGTGCCAGCAGTTTCAGGCAAACTAGGGCCAACGTCCTGACTTTC,CASSFRQTRANVLTF
TRBV5-1,few,TRBD2,TRBJ2-5,TGCGCCAGCAGCCCGGTTTTGGGACTAGCGGAAGAGACCCAGTACTTC,CASSPVLGLAEETQYF
TRBV7-9,NA,NA,TRBJ1-2,TGTGCCAGCAGCGCGACGGCTAGCTATGGCTACACCTTC,CASSATASYGYTF
TRBV29-1,NA,TRBD1,TRBJ1-1,TGCAGCGTTGACCGAGGGGGCTTCGCTGAAGCTTTCTTT,CSVDRGGFAEAFF
TRBV7-2,many,NA,TRBJ2-6,TGTGCCAGCAGCTTAGCGGGTACCCTCGGGCTGACTGGGGCCAACGTCCTGACTTTC,CASSLAGTLGLTGANVLTF
TRBV7-9,few,NA,TRBJ2-3,TGTGCCAGCAGCATAGATCGTAGTAGCACAGATACGCAGTATTTT,CASSIDRSSTDTQYF
TRBV29-1,NA,NA,TRBJ1-4,TGCAGTGGTCGGGGTAGCATTGAGGAAAAACTGTTTTTT,CSGRGSIEEKLFF
TRBV19,many,NA,TRBJ1-1,TGTGCCAGTATTAATATCGGCCCCAAGGGGACTGAAGCTTTCTTT,CASINIGPKGTEAFF
TRBV6-2/TRBV6-3,few,NA,TRBJ2-4,TGTGCCAGCAGATCCTTTGGGGGCAAAAACATTCAGTACTTC,CASRSFGGKNIQYF
TRBV7-6,many,TRBD2,TRBJ2-1,TGTGCCAGCAGTCCAGGACACCGCGGGGGTATAAATGAGCAGTTCTTC,CASSPGHRGGINEQFF
TRBV18,NA,NA,TRBJ1-4,TGTGCCAGCTCACCGGAGACAGGAGGACTGAATGAAAAACTGTTTTTT,CASSPETGGLNEKLFF
TRBV2,few,NA,TRBJ1-2,TGTGCCAGCAGTGACAACAATAACTATGGCTACACCTTC,CASSDNNNYGYTF
TRBV2,NA,TRBD2,TRBJ2-1,TGTGCCAGCAAACTTAGCGGGAGTCAGAATGAGCAGTTCTTC,CASKLSGSQNEQFF
TRBV6-5,NA,TRBD2,TRBJ2-1,TGTGCCAGCAGTTACTTTCAGGCTAGCGGGAGCTACAATGAGCAGTTCTTC,CASSYFQASGSYNEQFF
TRBV7-2,many,TRBD1,TRBJ2-3,TGTGCCAGCAGCTTGACAGGGGCGGCAGATACGCAGTATTTT,CASSLTGAADTQYF
TRBV11-3,few,NA,TRBJ1-2,TGTGCCAGCAGCTTAAGTGGAAGCTATGGCTACACCTTC,CASSLSGSYGYTF
TRBV7-9,NA,TRBD2,TRBJ2-3,TGTGCCAGCAGCTTCCCGGGACTAAGCACAGATACGCAGTATTTT,CASSFPGLSTDTQYF
TRBV18,NA,NA,TRBJ1-2,TGTGCCAGCTCACCCGACGGAGCTAACTATGGCTACACCTTC,CASSPDGANYGYTF
TRBV7-2,many,NA,TRBJ2-6,TGTGCCAGCAGTTGGCATGGGGCTGGGGCCAACGTCCTGACTTTC,CASSWHGAGANVLTF
TRBV7-2,many,NA,TRBJ1-5,TGTGCCAGCAGCTCCGGGGTTGGGAGTCAGCCCCAGCATTTT,CASSSGVGSQPQHF
TRBV6-2/TRBV6-3,few,NA,TRBJ1-2,TGTGCCAGCAGTTACCCGGGGGGCGACTCCTATGGCTACACCTTC,CASSYPGGDSYGYTF
TRBV12-3/TRBV12-4,few,TRBD1,TRBJ1-1,TGTGCCAGCATTAACACAGGGGGGACTGAAGCTTTCTTT,CASINTGGTEAFF
TRBV18,few,NA,TRBJ2-5,TGTGCCAGCTCACCACAGGTGGCAGGGCAAGAGACCCAGTACTTC,CASSPQVAGQETQYF
TRBV29-1,NA,TRBD1,TRBJ1-4,TGCAGCGCCGGACAGGGGGCCGAGGAAAAACTGTTTTTT,CSAGQGAEEKLFF
TRBV15,NA,NA,TRBJ1-1,TGTGCCACACTATCCCCAGGGTTTCGATTCGCTGAAGCTTTCTTT,CATLSPGFRFAEAFF
TRBV10-2,few,NA,TRBJ2-5,TGCGCCAGCAGTGTCCCGGGGGAAGGGCAAGAGACCCAGTACTTC,CASSVPGEGQETQYF
TRBV20-1,few,NA,TRBJ2-7,TGCAGTGCTAGTTCTTGGGGCCTATCCGAGCAGTACTTC,CSASSWGLSEQYF
TRBV7-6,NA,NA,TRBJ2-1,TGTGCCAGCAGCTATGGGGCCGATCGATATGAGCAGTTCTTC,CASSYGADRYEQFF
TRBV19,few,NA,TRBJ1-2,TGTGCCAGTAGTACCCTTGTCGGGGCGAGAGGGGGCTACACCTTC,CASSTLVGARGGYTF
TRBV10-3,few,TRBD1,TRBJ1-2,TGTGCCATCAGTGAGGGACAGGGATATGGCTACACCTTC,CAISEGQGYGYTF
TRBV18,NA,TRBD1,TRBJ1-2,TGTGCCAGCTCAATCGGACAGGGAGAGTATGGCTACACCTTC,CASSIGQGEYGYTF
TRBV11-2,many,TRBD2,TRBJ2-1,TGTGCCAGCAGCTTAGCGCTAGCGGGGCACAATGAGCAGTTCTTC,CASSLALAGHNEQFF
TRBV29-1,once,NA,TRBJ1-2,TGCAGCGCCACCGGAGAAACGGACTCAATGTACTATGGCTACACCTTC,CSATGETDSMYYGYTF
TRBV28,NA,TRBD1,TRBJ2-2,TGTGCCAGCAGTTTAAGGGGCGGACAGGGAAGGGACGGGGAGCTGTTTTTT,CASSLRGGQGRDGELFF
TRBV20-1,NA,TRBD1,TRBJ2-7,TGCAGTGCTAGAGGGACAGGGAGCTACGAGCAGTACTTC,CSARGTGSYEQYF
TRBV12-3/TRBV12-4,NA,NA,TRBJ2-5,TGTGCCAGCAGTTTAGCCTTCCAAGAGACCCAGTACTTC,CASSLAFQETQYF
TRBV5-1,NA,NA,TRBJ2-7,TGCGCCAGCAGCTTGGAAGTGAAAAACTACGAGCAGTACTTC,CASSLEVKNYEQYF
TRBV6-5,NA,NA,TRBJ1-6,TGTGCCAGCAGTTACTTTGGGGGCAACGGTTCACCCCTCCACTTT,CASSYFGGNGSPLHF
TRBV5-4,many,NA,TRBJ2-3,TGTGCCAGCAGTTGGTCCCGGGATACGCAGTATTTT,CASSWSRDTQYF
TRBV7-2,many,NA,TRBJ2-4,TGTGCCAGCAGCATCGCGGGACTGAGAAACATTCAGTACTTC,CASSIAGLRNIQYF
TRBV7-2,many,NA,TRBJ2-1,TGTGCCAGCAGCTTAGGCAGGGTAACCTACAATGAGCAGTTCTTC,CASSLGRVTYNEQFF
TRBV6-1,many,TRBD1,TRBJ1-5,TGTGCCAGCAGGACAGGGGATAGCAATCAGCCCCAGCATTTT,CASRTGDSNQPQHF
TRBV4-3,few,TRBD1,TRBJ1-5,TGCGCCAGCAGCCAAGGGGACAGGAGCAATCAGCCCCAGCATTTT,CASSQGDRSNQPQHF
TRBV3-1,NA,TRBD2,TRBJ2-7,TGTGCCAGCAGCCAAGCAGGACTAGCGGTCAACGAGCAGTACTTC,CASSQAGLAVNEQYF